The T cell receptor (beta chain) under discussion was sequenced for a study of blood T cell repertoires in COVID-19 (dated by TCRdb to about 2020). In the study overall: Samples from collaborators originated in the United States, Italy and Spain and spanned both the acute and convalescent phases of COVID-19. The repertoires were released in a freely available public database meant as a resource for research on the immune response to SARS-CoV-2. The samples were drawn from the first 160 participants of the ongoing ImmuneRACE study and from 950 to 1,500 subjects provided by 6 global collaborators. The prospective study material was composed of cDNA or gDNA derived from T cells, B-cell-depleted T cells, or PBMCs. Sample metadata almost always included a de-identified subject ID, COVID-19 status, age in years and sex. Subjects who had been exposed to COVID-19, were actively infected with it, or had recovered from it provided the deeply sampled blood TCRbeta repertoires that made up the dataset. Where HLA class I and class II types were available, the types were taken from metadata supplied by the sample provider, not from assay-based typing. Overall results and qualifications from the work: How much clinical and demographic metadata was included differed by source and by participant, and the metadata was provided uncurated.

TCRbeta CDR3 regions were amplified from genomic DNA using the immunoSEQ Assay, a bias-controlled multiplex PCR. The original pipeline was this. Within the assay, amplification of reference gene primers was used to estimate how many nucleated cells each sample contained. To quantify the absolute abundance of each unique TCRbeta CDR3 rearrangement, sequence reads were collapsed and filtered. For each sample, productive Simpson clonality was calculated as the square root of Simpson's diversity index across productive rearrangements. Entries here come from immuneACCESS through TCRdb and include only in-frame sequences with V and J called. Some clones fail to appear in such tables; in the studies checked, an unresolved V gene covers under half of the shortfall, and the cause of the remainder is unknown. V, J and clone size were drawn from that table, and D and trimming were deduced from the DNA. A total of around 250,000 clones appear in this sample, around 90% of them only once. Approximately 1.2% of the sample comes from the top ten.

Participants in the prospective study were aged about 18 to 90 years, lived in under 30 United States geographic areas, and enrolled through a virtual design. In the prospective study, cohorts were assigned on the basis of participant-reported clinical history obtained from a screening survey and a study questionnaire. Each participant in the prospective study had whole blood, serum and a nasopharyngeal or oropharyngeal swab collected by mobile phlebotomists. Additional blood draws and questionnaires over an approximately two-month period could optionally be provided by prospective study participants. Prospective study blood samples were shipped either frozen or at room temperature before DNA extraction. Regarding this clone: The specificity of this receptor is unknown. No base-level quality is on record; no much larger clone is a single base apart.

Clipping removes 4 bases from V and 8 bases from J, with 9 as the unmatched junction base count. Looking up the germline V gene (reference sequence) yields CDR1 PRHDT and CDR2 FYEKMQ. CDR3 length: 15 amino acids, cysteine to phenylalanine. Just the 45-base CDR3 DNA is kept, in frame starting at base 1. The sequencing input was PBMCs or T cells enriched from blood (not recorded which). This receptor was obtained from a human donor in a cohort exposed to, infected with or recovered from COVID-19 (not recorded which). The donor label of this sample is uncertain. The chain joins TRBV13 to TRBJ2-1; 9 bases in the junction line up with TRBD2. The bases are TGTGCCAGCAGCTCCGGACTAGCGAAAGGCGATGAGCAGTTCTTC. Its translation is CASSSGLAKGDEQFF.